This T cell receptor (beta chain) is drawn from a study of T cell changes during pregnancy in multiple sclerosis. Clones were sequenced by immunoSEQ multiplex PCR, and TCRdb holds only the in-frame ones, with some missing. This sample yields around 59,000 clones, of which more than 85% are seen a single time; about 0.85% belongs to the top ten. CDR1 and CDR2 from the germline V gene are LNHDA and SQIVND (reference sequence). The CDR3 loop spans 16 amino acids. The V segment lost 5 bases and the J segment 4 bases; nucleotides outside the gene matches: 10. The clonotype comes from a female donor with multiple sclerosis, enrolled in a pregnancy study. J is TRBJ2-1 and V is TRBV19; 8 positions match TRBD1. This sample comprised peripheral blood, obtained in the first trimester of pregnancy. The CDR3 DNA reads as TGTGCCAGTAGTCTCGCCGGACAGGGACCATACAATGAGCAGTTCTTC. This encodes CASSLAGQGPYNEQFF. Filled out from reference TRBV19 and TRBJ2-1, the complete variable domain reads DGGITQSPKYLFRKEGQNVTLSCEQNLNHDAMYWYRQDPGQGLRLIYYSQIVNDFQKGDIAEGYSVSREKKESFPLTVTSAQKNPTAFYLCASSLAGQGPYNEQFFGPGTRLTVL.